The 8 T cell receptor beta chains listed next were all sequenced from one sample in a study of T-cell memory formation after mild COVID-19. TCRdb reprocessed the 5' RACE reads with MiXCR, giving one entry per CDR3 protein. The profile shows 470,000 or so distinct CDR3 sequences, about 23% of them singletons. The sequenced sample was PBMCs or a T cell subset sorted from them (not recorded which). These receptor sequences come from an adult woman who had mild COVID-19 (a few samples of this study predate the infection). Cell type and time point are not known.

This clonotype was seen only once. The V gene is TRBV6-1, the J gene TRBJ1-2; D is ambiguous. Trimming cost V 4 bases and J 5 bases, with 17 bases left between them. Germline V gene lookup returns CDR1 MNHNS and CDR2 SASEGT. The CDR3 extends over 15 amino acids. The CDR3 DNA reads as TGTGCCAGCAGTGTTCGTCAGGTGTTCGATTATGGCTACACCTTC. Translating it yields CASSVRQVFDYGYTF.

CDR3 sequence reads: CASRQRGIGGEQFF. The CDR3 nucleotides read TGTGCCAGCCGCCAGCGGGGGATTGGTGGTGAGCAGTTCTTC. V and J are TRBV6-1 and TRBJ2-1, with 8 positions matching TRBD2. With V trimmed by 8 bases and J by 9 bases, 12 bases remained unmatched. Germline loops: CDR1 MNHNS, CDR2 SASEGT. CDR3 length: 14 residues.

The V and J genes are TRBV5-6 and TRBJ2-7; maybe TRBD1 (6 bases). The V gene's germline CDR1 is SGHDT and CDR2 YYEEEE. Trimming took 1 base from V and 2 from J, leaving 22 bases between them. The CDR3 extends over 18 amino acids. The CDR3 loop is CASSLQYSAPTGTYEQYF. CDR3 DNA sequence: TGTGCCAGCAGCTTGCAATATTCAGCCCCCACAGGGACCTACGAGCAGTACTTC.

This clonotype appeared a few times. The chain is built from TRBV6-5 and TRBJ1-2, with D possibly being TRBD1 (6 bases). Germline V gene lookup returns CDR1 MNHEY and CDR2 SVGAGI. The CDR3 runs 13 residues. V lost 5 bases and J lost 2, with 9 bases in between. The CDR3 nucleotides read TGTGCCAGCAGTGTTGGACAGAACTATGGCTACACCTTC. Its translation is CASSVGQNYGYTF.

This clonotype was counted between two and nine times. CDR3 sequence reads: CASSPLGQENIQYF. In DNA, the CDR3 is TGTGCCAGCAGCCCACTAGGACAGGAAAACATTCAGTACTTC. The gene calls are TRBV7-9 and TRBJ2-4, with 7 bases aligning to TRBD1. The CDR3 consists of 14 residues. CDR1 is SEHNR, CDR2 FQNEAQ, per germline (reference sequence). V was clipped by 5 bases and J by 5 bases; unmatched bases: 6.

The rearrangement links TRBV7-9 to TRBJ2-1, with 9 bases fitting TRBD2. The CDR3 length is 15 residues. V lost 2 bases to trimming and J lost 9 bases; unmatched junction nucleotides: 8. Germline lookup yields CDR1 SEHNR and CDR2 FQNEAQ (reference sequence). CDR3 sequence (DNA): TGTGCCAGCAGCTTACATAGCGGGGGAATCGGTGAGCAGTTCTTC. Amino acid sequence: CASSLHSGGIGEQFF.

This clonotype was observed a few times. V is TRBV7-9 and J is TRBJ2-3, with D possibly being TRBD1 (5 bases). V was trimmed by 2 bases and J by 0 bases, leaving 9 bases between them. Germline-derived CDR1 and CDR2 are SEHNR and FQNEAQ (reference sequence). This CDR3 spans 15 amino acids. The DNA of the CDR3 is TGTGCCAGCAGCTTATCGCAGGGAAGCACAGATACGCAGTATTTT. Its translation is CASSLSQGSTDTQYF.

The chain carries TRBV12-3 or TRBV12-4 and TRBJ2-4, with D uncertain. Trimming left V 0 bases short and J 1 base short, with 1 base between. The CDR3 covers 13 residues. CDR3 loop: CASSLAAKNIQYF. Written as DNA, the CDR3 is TGTGCCAGCAGTTTAGCGGCCAAAAACATTCAGTACTTC.